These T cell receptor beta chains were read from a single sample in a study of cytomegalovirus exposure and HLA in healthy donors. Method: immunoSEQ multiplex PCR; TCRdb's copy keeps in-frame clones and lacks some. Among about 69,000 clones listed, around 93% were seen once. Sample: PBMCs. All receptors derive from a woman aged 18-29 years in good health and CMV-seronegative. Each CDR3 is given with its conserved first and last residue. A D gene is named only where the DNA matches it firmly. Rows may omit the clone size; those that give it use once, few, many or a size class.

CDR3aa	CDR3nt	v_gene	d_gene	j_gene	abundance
CASRTGPPSYEQYF	TGTGCCAGCCGGACAGGACCGCCTTCCTACGAGCAGTACTTC	TRBV19	TRBD1	TRBJ2-7	.
CASSRTYGNQPQHF	TGCGCCAGCAGTCGGACATATGGCAATCAGCCCCAGCATTTT	TRBV23-1	.	TRBJ1-5	.
CASSLAGVIGIGYTF	TGTGCCAGCAGCTTGGCCGGGGTTATTGGGATTGGCTACACCTTC	TRBV5-5	.	TRBJ1-2	.
CASSATGTAHTGELFF	TGTGCCAGCAGCGCCACAGGGACCGCTCACACCGGGGAGCTGTTTTTT	TRBV11-3	.	TRBJ2-2	.
CAWSGRASPRRYEQYF	TGTGCCTGGAGTGGCAGGGCTAGTCCCCGCCGGTACGAGCAGTACTTC	TRBV30	.	TRBJ2-7	.
CASSLSSFDEQFF	TGTGCCAGCAGTTTGTCTAGTTTCGATGAGCAGTTCTTC	TRBV27	.	TRBJ2-1	.
CASSQDGTSGGAETQYF	TGTGCCAGCAGCCAAGATGGGACTAGCGGGGGGGCGGAGACCCAGTACTTC	TRBV4-2	TRBD2	TRBJ2-5	.
CASSRVDTSSYNSPLHF	TGTGCCAGCTCCAGGGTCGACACCAGCTCCTATAATTCACCCCTCCACTTT	TRBV7-9	.	TRBJ1-6	.
CASSASGTGGNEQYF	TGTGCCAGCAGCGCCTCCGGGACAGGGGGCAACGAGCAGTACTTC	TRBV5-4	TRBD1	TRBJ2-7	once
CASSSRSGDSLYNEQFF	TGTGCCAGCAGCTCGAGGTCCGGGGACAGCCTCTACAATGAGCAGTTCTTC	TRBV9	TRBD1	TRBJ2-1	.
CASSELTNEGYTF	TGTGCCAGCAGTGAATTGACAAATGAAGGCTACACCTTC	TRBV25-1	.	TRBJ1-2	once
CASQGTGNSPLHF	TGTGCCAGTCAGGGGACAGGGAACTCACCCCTCCACTTT	TRBV19	TRBD1	TRBJ1-6	.
CASSFPGHGNTEAFF	TGTGCCAGCAGCTTCCCGGGACACGGGAACACTGAAGCTTTCTTT	TRBV13	.	TRBJ1-1	.
CASSRGGEKLFF	TGTGCCAGTAGTCGGGGGGGGGAAAAACTGTTTTTT	TRBV19	.	TRBJ1-4	.
CASSLARLDTQYF	TGTGCCAGCAGCTTAGCGAGGTTAGATACGCAGTATTTT	TRBV7-9	.	TRBJ2-3	.
CASSLGYKRGIPGNTIYF	TGTGCCAGCAGCTTAGGTTACAAAAGAGGGATTCCCGGAAACACCATATATTTT	TRBV7-2	.	TRBJ1-3	.
CASSFRSSYEQYF	TGTGCCAGCAGCTTTCGGAGCTCCTACGAGCAGTACTTC	TRBV7-9	.	TRBJ2-7	.
CATAVIYEQYF	TGCGCCACCGCGGTAATCTACGAGCAGTACTTC	TRBV10-1	.	TRBJ2-7	.
CASSGGGGYNEQFF	TGTGCCAGCAGCGGAGGAGGAGGGTACAATGAGCAGTTCTTC	TRBV9	.	TRBJ2-1	once
CASRPRAGSTEAFF	TGTGCCAGCAGGCCCAGGGCCGGGAGCACTGAAGCTTTCTTT	TRBV28	.	TRBJ1-1	.
CAITGLAGVTEQFF	TGTGCCATCACTGGACTAGCGGGAGTCACTGAGCAGTTCTTC	TRBV10-3	TRBD2	TRBJ2-1	.
CAISDRGYEQYF	TGTGCCATCAGTGACAGGGGTTACGAGCAGTACTTC	TRBV10-3	.	TRBJ2-7	.
CASSYSRVNEKLFF	TGTGCCAGCAGTTATTCCAGGGTAAATGAAAAACTGTTTTTT	TRBV6-5	.	TRBJ1-4	.
CASSLSGGLSYNEQFF	TGTGCCAGCAGCCTTAGCGGGGGCCTTTCCTACAATGAGCAGTTCTTC	TRBV9	TRBD2	TRBJ2-1	once
CASSLKYMNTEAFF	TGTGCCAGCAGTTTGAAATACATGAACACTGAAGCTTTCTTT	TRBV27	.	TRBJ1-1	once
CASRGTGSYGYTF	TGTGCCAGCAGAGGTACAGGAAGCTATGGCTACACCTTC	TRBV6-4	.	TRBJ1-2	.
CASSEEDSGGHNEQFF	TGTGCCAGCAGCGAAGAAGATAGCGGGGGCCACAATGAGCAGTTCTTC	TRBV11-3	TRBD2	TRBJ2-1	.
CASNGYSSTYEQYF	TGCGCCAGCAATGGCTACTCTAGCACCTACGAGCAGTACTTC	TRBV10-2	.	TRBJ2-7	.
CASSSNRGRETQYF	TGTGCCAGCAGTTCAAACAGGGGAAGAGAGACCCAGTACTTC	TRBV27	TRBD1	TRBJ2-5	.
CASSDRGGTQYF	TGTGCCAGCAGTGACCGGGGGGGTACGCAGTATTTT	TRBV6-4	TRBD2	TRBJ2-3	.
CASSPRDSNEQFF	TGCGCCAGCAGCCCTAGGGACAGCAATGAGCAGTTCTTC	TRBV4-1	TRBD1	TRBJ2-1	.
CASSRTQGGAGYEQYF	TGTGCCAGCAGCAGGACACAAGGGGGGGCCGGTTACGAGCAGTACTTC	TRBV11-1	.	TRBJ2-7	.
CASSLGQGATNEKLFF	TGTGCCAGCAGCCTCGGACAGGGTGCCACTAATGAAAAACTGTTTTTT	TRBV5-6	TRBD1	TRBJ1-4	.
CASSFIGASTNEKLFF	TGTGCCAGCAGTTTTATAGGGGCCAGTACTAATGAAAAACTGTTTTTT	TRBV27	.	TRBJ1-4	.
CASSEQENTGELFF	TGTGCCAGTAGTGAACAGGAAAACACCGGGGAGCTGTTTTTT	TRBV19	.	TRBJ2-2	once
CASSQGQNTEAFF	TGTGCCAGCAGCCAGGGCCAGAACACTGAAGCTTTCTTT	TRBV14	.	TRBJ1-1	.
CASSLNIGHDEQYF	TGTGCCAGCAGTTTAAACATTGGGCACGACGAGCAGTACTTC	TRBV27	.	TRBJ2-7	.
CASSLSGGSTDTQYF	TGTGCCAGCAGCTTATCGGGGGGGAGCACAGATACGCAGTATTTT	TRBV7-3	TRBD2	TRBJ2-3	.
CASSRSGSGYEQYF	TGTGCCAGCAGCCGGAGCGGGAGTGGCTACGAGCAGTACTTC	TRBV28	TRBD2	TRBJ2-7	.
CASRSREGRHNEQFF	TGTGCCAGCAGGTCACGGGAGGGCCGCCACAATGAGCAGTTCTTC	TRBV6-6	TRBD2	TRBJ2-1	.
CASSQDTGNYGYTF	TGCGCCAGCAGCCAAGATACAGGGAACTATGGCTACACCTTC	TRBV4-3	.	TRBJ1-2	once
CASSLRGGNEKLFF	TGTGCCAGCAGCCTTCGGGGAGGCAATGAAAAACTGTTTTTT	TRBV11-2	.	TRBJ1-4	.
CASSPTSSPGELFF	TGTGCCAGCAGTCCGACTAGCTCCCCCGGGGAGCTGTTTTTT	TRBV27	TRBD2	TRBJ2-2	.
CASSSGNRALTGELFF	TGTGCCAGCAGCTCAGGGAACCGGGCCCTCACCGGGGAGCTGTTTTTT	TRBV5-8	.	TRBJ2-2	.
CATSGREPVNGYTF	TGTGCCACCAGCGGGAGGGAACCGGTCAATGGCTACACCTTC	TRBV15	.	TRBJ1-2	.
CASSDRDEQFF	TGTGCCAGTAGCGACAGGGATGAGCAGTTCTTC	TRBV19	TRBD1	TRBJ2-1	.
CASTLQGLYPPYEQYF	TGTGCCAGCACTCTACAGGGCCTGTATCCCCCCTACGAGCAGTACTTC	TRBV2	.	TRBJ2-7	.
CATEEGLGSYNEQFF	TGTGCCACCGAGGAGGGATTGGGCTCCTACAATGAGCAGTTCTTC	TRBV15	.	TRBJ2-1	.
CASSPGTVNTGELFF	TGTGCCAGTAGTCCCGGGACAGTGAACACCGGGGAGCTGTTTTTT	TRBV19	TRBD1	TRBJ2-2	few
CASSTQGNGELFF	TGTGCCAGCAGTACTCAGGGGAACGGGGAGCTGTTTTTT	TRBV6-5	.	TRBJ2-2	.
CASSALAGGPDEQFF	TGTGCCAGCAGTGCTCTAGCGGGAGGGCCCGATGAGCAGTTCTTC	TRBV6-1	TRBD2	TRBJ2-1	.
CASSIVVGDRGTGELFF	TGTGCCAGTAGTATAGTGGTCGGGGACAGGGGAACCGGGGAGCTGTTTTTT	TRBV19	TRBD1	TRBJ2-2	.
CAWSKGVSTDTQYF	TGTGCCTGGAGTAAGGGGGTAAGCACAGATACGCAGTATTTT	TRBV30	.	TRBJ2-3	.
CASTRLAGVGELFF	TGTGCCAGCACCAGACTAGCGGGAGTCGGGGAGCTGTTTTTT	TRBV7-3	TRBD2	TRBJ2-2	.
CASSETLAGPDTQYF	TGTGCCAGCAGTGAAACGCTAGCGGGCCCAGATACGCAGTATTTT	TRBV6-4	TRBD2	TRBJ2-3	.